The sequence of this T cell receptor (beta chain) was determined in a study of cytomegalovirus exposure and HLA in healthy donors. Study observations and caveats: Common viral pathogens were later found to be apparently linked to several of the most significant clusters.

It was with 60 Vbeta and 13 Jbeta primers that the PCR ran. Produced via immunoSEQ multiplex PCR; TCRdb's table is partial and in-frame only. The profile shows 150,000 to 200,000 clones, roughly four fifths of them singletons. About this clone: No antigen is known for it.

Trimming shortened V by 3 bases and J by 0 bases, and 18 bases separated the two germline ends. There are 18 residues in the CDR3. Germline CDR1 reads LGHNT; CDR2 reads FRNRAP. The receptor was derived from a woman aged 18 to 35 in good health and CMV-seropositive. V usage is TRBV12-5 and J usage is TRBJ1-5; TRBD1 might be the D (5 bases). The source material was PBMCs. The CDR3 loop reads CASGFHLTVGDSNQPQHF. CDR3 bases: TGTGCTAGTGGTTTTCATCTGACGGTAGGGGATAGCAATCAGCCCCAGCATTTT.